This record looks at one T cell receptor (beta chain) sequence and its context. The antigen remains undetermined. The source of the sample is a study of blood T cells in healthy people across ages. Peripheral blood samples of around 9.3 milliliters were drawn from each donor. Sample-barcoded 5' priming and a J-beta primer mix drove a second PCR of about 6 to 12 cycles. A tag from a template-switch adaptor with 12 random nucleotides marked each cDNA molecule. TCRdb re-derived calls from the 5' RACE reads in MiXCR, one entry per CDR3 protein. Here the sample spans over 600,000 distinct CDR3 sequences, 35% to 50% being singletons. Notes on the study in general: CMV status of donors was unknown, possibly confounding expanded clonotype changes.

The ends were cut back, 7 bases at V and 0 bases at J, with 12 bases in the middle. The CDR3 is 14 amino acids. Germline V gene lookup returns CDR1 MNHEY and CDR2 SVGEGT. This sequence joins TRBV6-2 or TRBV6-3 and TRBJ1-1; no clear D gene. This receptor was obtained from an elderly man in good health. The material sequenced was blood. In DNA, the CDR3 is TGTGCCAGCACCCTGCCGTATCTGAACACTGAAGCTTTCTTT. It yields the protein CASTLPYLNTEAFF.